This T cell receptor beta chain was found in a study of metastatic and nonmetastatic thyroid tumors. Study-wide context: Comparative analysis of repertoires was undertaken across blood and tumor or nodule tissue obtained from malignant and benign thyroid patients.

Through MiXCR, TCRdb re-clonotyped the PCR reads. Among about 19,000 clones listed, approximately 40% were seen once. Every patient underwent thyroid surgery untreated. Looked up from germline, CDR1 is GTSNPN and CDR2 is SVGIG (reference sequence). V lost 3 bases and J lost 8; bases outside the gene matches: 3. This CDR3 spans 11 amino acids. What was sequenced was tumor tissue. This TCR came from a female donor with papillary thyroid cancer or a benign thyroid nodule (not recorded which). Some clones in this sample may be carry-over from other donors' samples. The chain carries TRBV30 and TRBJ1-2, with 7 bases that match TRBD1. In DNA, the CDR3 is TGTGCCTGGAGATGGACAGGCGGCTACACCTTC. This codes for CAWRWTGGYTF.